This T cell receptor (beta chain) was identified in a study of somatic mutations in cytotoxic T cells in rheumatoid arthritis (TCRdb year 2017). Some background on the complete study: Some T-cell populations stained with V beta antibodies were sorted by flow on a FACSAria II or Sony SH800 to nearly 100% purity, with sorted V beta1+ cells additionally subjected to TCRB sequencing. To characterize clonality, the study used TCRB deep sequencing while asking whether somatic mutations are carried by expanded CD8+ T-cell clones in newly diagnosed, untreated rheumatoid arthritis. For 65 rheumatoid arthritis patients and approximately 20 healthy controls, TCRB deep sequencing was carried out. Patient and control groups had essentially identical median ages.

Buffy coats from 20 blood donors served as healthy controls, a group that was over 45% female with a median age of approximately 60 years (range about 21-75). On an AutoMACS, CD4+ and CD8+ cells were isolated via positive magnetic bead selection, and their purity was verified by flow cytometry. Peripheral blood mononuclear cells were obtained using density gradient separation with Ficoll-Paque PLUS. DNA was extracted from CD4-enriched, CD8-enriched or PBMC samples with Nucleospin Tissue or Tissue XS kits and quantified with a Qubit 2.0 fluorometer. TCRB CDR3 sequencing used the immunoSEQ assay on genomic DNA. The paper's data handling went like this. Only productive TCRB rearrangements were included in the analyses. Defining a clone by its unique TCRB CDR3 sequence, the study calculated clonality as a productive clonality index derived from Shannon entropy. Repertoire overlap for a pair of samples was computed from each clone's template counts relative to total templates per sample. Flow cytometry-measured V-gene usage correlated with V-gene usage from TCRB sequencing, with a Spearman r of roughly 0.61. This is the immuneACCESS table as TCRdb keeps it, with only in-frame sequences that have V and J called. A part of the clones is gone; compared with another copy, unresolved V genes explain less than half, and the rest is unexplained. V and J calls and clone size come straight from that table; D and trimming were deduced from the DNA. The sample table lists approximately 12,000 clones, around 68% of them with a count of one. Jointly, the top ten make up 8% to 10% of the sample.

Turning to this clone: Its antigen specificity is not known. Base qualities were left out, and no much larger clone turns up one base away.

The research as a whole found: The finding that TRBV07 was slightly underrepresented in patients was left unadjusted for multiple comparisons. The antigen targets of the expanded CD8+ clones were unknown, and absence from virus-specific databases did not rule out viral specificity. An increase of CD8+ clonality with age was seen in patients (Spearman r ~ 0.47) but not in healthy controls. CD8+ T-cell clonality did not differ significantly between rheumatoid arthritis patients and age-matched healthy controls. The largest CD8+ clone made up more than 20% of CD8+ cells in about an eighth of the roughly 60 patients, and blood and synovial fluid shared several identical CD8+ TCRB sequences.

V ends up 4 bases short and J 3 bases short, with an unmatched junction base count of 7. Its CDR3 holds 15 amino acids, cysteine through phenylalanine. Left in the record is the CDR3 DNA by itself, 45 bases read in frame from the first base. CDR1 and CDR2 were assigned from the germline V gene as SGHRS and YFSETQ. This TCR was sampled from a man between 65 and 85 years old in good health. Material: CD8+ T cells sorted from blood. The chain is encoded by TRBV5-1 joined to TRBJ2-7; TRBD2 lines up with 10 middle nucleotides. For the CDR3, the sequence is CASSLELAGLYEQYF. The sequenced DNA is TGCGCCAGCAGCCTGGAACTAGCGGGACTCTACGAGCAGTACTTC.